This is a list of T cell receptor beta chains from one sample in a study of low-dose radiotherapy and immunotherapy resistance in tumors. TCRdb re-derived calls from the reads in MiXCR, one entry per CDR3 protein. Among 64,000 or so distinct CDR3 sequences listed, approximately 26% were seen once. The source material was PBMCs, sampled before treatment. Receptor source: a male donor with rectosigmoid adenocarcinoma. The CDR3 runs from the conserved cysteine through the conserved F or W. Each record gives: V gene, D gene, clone size, J gene, CDR3 DNA, CDR3 protein. The D gene is left open where the match is weak. Rows may omit the clone size; those that give it use once, few, many or a size class.

V: TRBV4-1
D: TRBD1
size: many
J: TRBJ1-5
DNA: TGCGCCAGCAGCCAGGAGGGGGCAAGAAGGCCCCAGCATTTT
CDR3: CASSQEGARRPQHF

V: TRBV5-1
D: TRBD2
size: once
J: TRBJ2-7
DNA: TGCGCCAGCAGCTTCGGCGGGACTAGCGGCTACGAGCAGTACTTC
CDR3: CASSFGGTSGYEQYF

V: TRBV23-1
D: -
size: many
J: TRBJ1-2
DNA: TGCGCCAGCAGCCTTAGGGAGGATAAGCCCCCGGGGGGCTACACCTTC
CDR3: CASSLREDKPPGGYTF

V: TRBV2
D: TRBD1
size: -
J: TRBJ2-2
DNA: TGTGCCAGCAGTGGACAGGGGGTTCCTAGCACCGGGGAGCTGTTTTTT
CDR3: CASSGQGVPSTGELFF

V: TRBV6-2/TRBV6-3
D: -
size: many
J: TRBJ1-4
DNA: TGTGCCAGCAGTTATATGCAGGGTGAAAAACTGTTTTTT
CDR3: CASSYMQGEKLFF

V: TRBV27
D: -
size: -
J: TRBJ2-1
DNA: TGTGCCAGCAGTTTGGACGGATTCTCCTACAATGAGCAGTTCTTC
CDR3: CASSLDGFSYNEQFF

V: TRBV20-1
D: TRBD1
size: many
J: TRBJ2-7
DNA: TGCAGTGCTAGAGAAGGACAGGGGGCGAACCACGAGCAGTACTTC
CDR3: CSAREGQGANHEQYF

V: TRBV20-1
D: TRBD1
size: many
J: TRBJ1-1
DNA: TGCAGTGCTCAGGACCGGACAGGCGAAGCTTTCTTT
CDR3: CSAQDRTGEAFF

V: TRBV3-1
D: -
size: -
J: TRBJ2-5
DNA: TGTGCCAGCAGCCAAGGTTCCCAAGAGACCCAGTACTTC
CDR3: CASSQGSQETQYF

V: TRBV12-5
D: -
size: many
J: TRBJ1-1
DNA: TGTGCTAGTGGTTCAACACTGAACACTGAAGCTTTCTTT
CDR3: CASGSTLNTEAFF

V: TRBV5-5
D: -
size: many
J: TRBJ2-1
DNA: TGTGCCAGCAGCTTGGACACTGGGCAATACAATGAGCAGTTCTTC
CDR3: CASSLDTGQYNEQFF

V: TRBV10-1
D: -
size: many
J: TRBJ2-7
DNA: TGCGCCAGCAGTGATGGACAGAGGGACGAGCAGTACTTC
CDR3: CASSDGQRDEQYF

V: TRBV27
D: TRBD1
size: few
J: TRBJ2-7
DNA: TGTGCCAGCAGTTTAGGCGGGACAGGGAACGAGCAGTACTTC
CDR3: CASSLGGTGNEQYF

V: TRBV13
D: -
size: once
J: TRBJ2-1
DNA: TGTGCCAGCAGCTACGGGACCCTCAATGAGCAGTTCTTC
CDR3: CASSYGTLNEQFF

V: TRBV20-1
D: -
size: many
J: TRBJ1-6
DNA: TGCAGTGCTACCACCCAGGGCTCCTATAATTCACCCCTCCACTTT
CDR3: CSATTQGSYNSPLHF

V: TRBV27
D: -
size: once
J: TRBJ1-4
DNA: TGTGCCAGCAGAAACGCGAACTCTCCGGAAAAACTGTTTTTT
CDR3: CASRNANSPEKLFF

V: TRBV19
D: -
size: many
J: TRBJ2-3
DNA: TGTGCCAGTAGTTTCGGAGAGGGGAGAGGCACAGATACGCAGTATTTT
CDR3: CASSFGEGRGTDTQYF

V: TRBV12-3/TRBV12-4
D: -
size: many
J: TRBJ1-2
DNA: TGTGCCAGCAGTTTGGCGGGCTATGGCTACACCTTC
CDR3: CASSLAGYGYTF

V: TRBV27
D: TRBD1
size: many
J: TRBJ1-5
DNA: TGTGCCAGCAGTTTTACAGGGGATCGTCAGCCCCAGCATTTT
CDR3: CASSFTGDRQPQHF

V: TRBV29-1
D: -
size: many
J: TRBJ2-7
DNA: TGCAGCGTTTACTTCGGGTACGAGCAGTACTTC
CDR3: CSVYFGYEQYF

V: TRBV25-1
D: TRBD1
size: once
J: TRBJ2-7
DNA: TGTGCCAGCAGTGATGACAGGGTCGATAGCTCCTACAAAGAGCAGTACTTC
CDR3: CASSDDRVDSSYKEQYF

V: TRBV15
D: -
size: many
J: TRBJ2-3
DNA: TGTGCCACCAGCAGAACGCTCGGCGGGGGCACAGATACGCAGTATTTT
CDR3: CATSRTLGGGTDTQYF

V: TRBV7-2
D: TRBD2
size: many
J: TRBJ2-3
DNA: TGTGCCAGCAGCCTCCGACTAGCGGGAGTGGGAGATACGCAGTATTTT
CDR3: CASSLRLAGVGDTQYF

V: TRBV5-1
D: -
size: -
J: TRBJ2-1
DNA: TGCGCCAGCAGCTTGGCGGGATTAGGGAATAATGAGCAGTTCTTC
CDR3: CASSLAGLGNNEQFF

V: TRBV18
D: TRBD1
size: many
J: TRBJ1-1
DNA: TGTGCCAGCTCACCACTCGGGACAGGGATTCGGGAAGCTTTCTTT
CDR3: CASSPLGTGIREAFF

V: TRBV6-5
D: -
size: many
J: TRBJ2-7
DNA: TGTGCCAGCAGTTATGATGGCTCCTACGAGCAGTACTTC
CDR3: CASSYDGSYEQYF

V: TRBV25-1
D: TRBD1
size: many
J: TRBJ2-7
DNA: TGTGCCACCTCGGGAGACAGGGGGCGAAACGAGCAGTACTTC
CDR3: CATSGDRGRNEQYF

V: TRBV5-1
D: -
size: many
J: TRBJ2-2
DNA: TGCGCCAGCAGCTTTGGGCGGGGGAACACCGGGGAGCTGTTTTTT
CDR3: CASSFGRGNTGELFF

V: TRBV30
D: -
size: -
J: TRBJ2-7
DNA: TGTGCCTGGAGTCTCCGGAGCGAGCAGTACTTC
CDR3: CAWSLRSEQYF

V: TRBV27
D: -
size: many
J: TRBJ1-1
DNA: TGTGCCAGCAGTCCCGGCAGGGTTGGGCGGATGAACACTGAAGCTTTCTTT
CDR3: CASSPGRVGRMNTEAFF

V: TRBV6-5
D: TRBD1
size: many
J: TRBJ1-1
DNA: TGTGCCAGCACCCTGACAGGGCACACTGAAGCTTTCTTT
CDR3: CASTLTGHTEAFF

V: TRBV12-3/TRBV12-4
D: -
size: -
J: TRBJ2-7
DNA: TGTGCCAGCAGTTCTGACCCCGGGCCGACCTACGAGCAGTACTTC
CDR3: CASSSDPGPTYEQYF

V: TRBV9
D: -
size: many
J: TRBJ2-7
DNA: TGTGCCAGCAGCGGGGGACCTTACTACGAGCAGTACTTC
CDR3: CASSGGPYYEQYF

V: TRBV20-1
D: -
size: many
J: TRBJ1-5
DNA: TGCAGTGCTAACCCCCAGGGGAGTCAGCCCCAGCATTTT
CDR3: CSANPQGSQPQHF

V: TRBV27
D: -
size: many
J: TRBJ2-5
DNA: TGTGCCAGCAGTTTCTGGCTTCTGGGCCAAGAGACCCAGTACTTC
CDR3: CASSFWLLGQETQYF

V: TRBV7-9
D: -
size: many
J: TRBJ1-2
DNA: TGTGCCAGCAGCCCGGAGGTGATAACTAACTATGGCTACACCTTC
CDR3: CASSPEVITNYGYTF

V: TRBV6-2/TRBV6-3
D: -
size: many
J: TRBJ2-7
DNA: TGTGCCACCACGGACCGACTGTCGTGGGAGCAGTACTTC
CDR3: CATTDRLSWEQYF

V: TRBV6-5
D: TRBD1
size: many
J: TRBJ2-5
DNA: TGTGCCAGCAGTTACACGGCCCGGGACAGCCAAGAGACCCAGTACTTC
CDR3: CASSYTARDSQETQYF

V: TRBV4-3
D: -
size: many
J: TRBJ2-7
DNA: TGCGCCAGCAGCCAAGATTCCGCGGGGGCGTTCGACGAGCAGTACTTC
CDR3: CASSQDSAGAFDEQYF

V: TRBV15
D: -
size: many
J: TRBJ2-7
DNA: TGTGCCACCAGCAGAGATTCCGGGGGCGGCTACGAGCAGTACTTC
CDR3: CATSRDSGGGYEQYF

V: TRBV6-2/TRBV6-3
D: TRBD2
size: many
J: TRBJ2-3
DNA: TGTGCCAGCGGGGGAGCGGGAGAACGTTTATCGCGGGATACGCAGTATTTT
CDR3: CASGGAGERLSRDTQYF

V: TRBV20-1
D: -
size: -
J: TRBJ2-1
DNA: TGCAGTGCTAGAGACAGCCCCGCGAACAATGAGCAGTTCTTC
CDR3: CSARDSPANNEQFF

V: TRBV4-2
D: TRBD1
size: -
J: TRBJ2-7
DNA: TGTGCCAGCAGCACCGGGACAGGGAGCTACGAGCAGTACTTC
CDR3: CASSTGTGSYEQYF

V: TRBV12-3/TRBV12-4
D: -
size: many
J: TRBJ2-2
DNA: TGTGCCAGCAGTCCAGGGGGGCACGGGGAGCTGTTTTTT
CDR3: CASSPGGHGELFF

V: TRBV6-2/TRBV6-3
D: -
size: -
J: TRBJ2-7
DNA: TGTGCCAGCATGATCCCTACCTACGAGCAGTACTTC
CDR3: CASMIPTYEQYF

V: TRBV19
D: -
size: many
J: TRBJ2-3
DNA: TGTGCCTCTAGAGAGGGGACCACAGATACGCAGTATTTT
CDR3: CASREGTTDTQYF

V: TRBV7-9
D: TRBD2
size: many
J: TRBJ2-1
DNA: TGTGCCAGCAGCTTTCTGTCGGCGGGGGGAGCTGAGCAGTTCTTC
CDR3: CASSFLSAGGAEQFF

V: TRBV19
D: -
size: many
J: TRBJ2-7
DNA: TGTGCCAGTCGCGATCCTGGATCCTACGAGCAGTACTTC
CDR3: CASRDPGSYEQYF